These T cell receptor beta chains were read from a single sample in a study of T-cell memory formation after mild COVID-19. TCRdb reprocessed the 5' RACE reads via MiXCR and lists one record per CDR3 protein. The top ten hold 20% to 25% of the sample, which has about 390,000 distinct CDR3 sequences, around a sixth seen once. Material: PBMCs or a T cell subset sorted from them (not recorded which). These receptors all stem from a man aged 18-30 years who had mild COVID-19 (a few samples of this study predate the infection). Cell type and time point are not known. The CDR3 runs from the conserved cysteine through the conserved F or W. A D gene is named only where the DNA matches it firmly. The listing skips clone size in some rows; elsewhere it reads once, few, many or a size class.

>few|TRBV2|.|TRBJ2-5
CASRGGQGQTQYF
TGTGCCAGCAGAGGTGGGCAGGGACAGACCCAGTACTTC
>few|TRBV28|.|TRBJ1-5
CASEGFGNQPQHF
TGTGCCAGCGAGGGTTTTGGCAATCAGCCCCAGCATTTT
>.|TRBV28|TRBD1|TRBJ2-2
CASGDRGATGELFF
TGTGCCAGTGGGGACAGGGGGGCCACCGGGGAGCTGTTTTTT
>.|TRBV6-1|.|TRBJ2-3
CASSRSVGNTQYF
TGTGCCAGCAGTCGGTCGGTTGGAAATACGCAGTATTTT
>few|TRBV5-1|.|TRBJ2-2
CASSLGGIVTGELFF
TGCGCCAGCAGCTTGGGGGGGATCGTTACCGGGGAGCTGTTTTTT
>.|TRBV6-5|TRBD1|TRBJ1-4
CASRSGGTGEEKLFF
TGTGCCAGCAGATCCGGCGGGACAGGCGAAGAAAAACTGTTTTTT
>few|TRBV7-9|.|TRBJ2-7
CASSQQNSYEQYF
TGTGCCAGCAGCCAGCAAAACTCCTACGAGCAGTACTTC
>.|TRBV6-1|TRBD1|TRBJ1-1
CASQQQGAAEAFF
TGTGCCAGCCAGCAACAGGGGGCCGCTGAAGCTTTCTTT
>.|TRBV24-1|.|TRBJ2-2
CATSDHGPNTGELFF
TGTGCCACCAGTGACCACGGTCCGAACACCGGGGAGCTGTTTTTT
>.|TRBV24-1|TRBD1|TRBJ1-1
CATRTGQSEEAFF
TGTGCCACCCGGACAGGGCAAAGTGAAGAAGCTTTCTTT
>.|TRBV4-1|TRBD2|TRBJ2-3
CASSQVSGGVDTQYF
TGCGCCAGCAGCCAAGTTAGCGGGGGTGTGGATACGCAGTATTTT
>few|TRBV10-3|.|TRBJ2-2
CAISESRGNTGELFF
TGTGCCATCAGTGAGTCGCGAGGGAACACCGGGGAGCTGTTTTTT
>.|TRBV29-1|.|TRBJ1-1
CSVAGRVNTEAFF
TGCAGCGTTGCCGGCAGGGTGAACACTGAAGCTTTCTTT
>many|TRBV12-3/TRBV12-4|.|TRBJ1-2
CASSSGYGYTF
TGTGCCAGCAGTTCAGGGTATGGCTACACCTTC
>few|TRBV9|TRBD2|TRBJ2-7
CASSVGVTSGDHTYEQYF
TGTGCCAGCAGCGTAGGTGTGACTAGCGGGGACCATACCTACGAGCAGTACTTC
>.|TRBV20-1|.|TRBJ1-1
CSASPGGTEAFF
TGCAGTGCTAGCCCCGGGGGCACTGAAGCTTTCTTT
>few|TRBV7-2|.|TRBJ1-1
CASSLAVRETNTEAFF
TGTGCCAGCAGCTTAGCCGTGAGAGAGACAAACACTGAAGCTTTCTTT
>.|TRBV6-6|TRBD1|TRBJ2-7
CASSPDRAGLYEQYF
TGTGCCAGCAGCCCGGACAGGGCGGGTCTATACGAGCAGTACTTC
>.|TRBV5-1|.|TRBJ2-1
CASSLDQNLYNEQFF
TGCGCCAGCAGCTTGGATCAGAACCTCTACAATGAGCAGTTCTTC